This TCR beta chain came from a study of shared clonotypes between healthy human individuals. Study context: Three plates each covered CD4 naive and memory; CD8 naive two, CD8 memory one.

Naive CD45RA+ and memory CD45RA-negative subsets were split from CD4+ cells. Germline V gene data show CDR1 as MGHRA and CDR2 as YSYEKL. The CDR3 has 17 residues. V lost 1 base and J lost 10; bases outside the gene matches: 12. TCRdb's table, derived via immunoSEQ multiplex PCR, lists solely in-frame clones and lacks some. The sample shows more than 2,000,000 clones, 85% to 95% of them seen only once. The chain employs TRBV4-1 and TRBJ1-4; 10 nucleotides agree with TRBD1. The receptor was isolated from a man in his late teens or twenties in good health. Some clones in this sample may be carry-over from other donors' samples. The sequenced sample was naive CD4+ T cells from PBMCs. Specified subset: CD45RA+ positively selected. CDR3 residues: CASSQVGRDRGGVKLFF. CDR3 bases: TGCGCCAGCAGCCAAGTTGGAAGGGACAGGGGTGGCGTAAAACTGTTTTTT.